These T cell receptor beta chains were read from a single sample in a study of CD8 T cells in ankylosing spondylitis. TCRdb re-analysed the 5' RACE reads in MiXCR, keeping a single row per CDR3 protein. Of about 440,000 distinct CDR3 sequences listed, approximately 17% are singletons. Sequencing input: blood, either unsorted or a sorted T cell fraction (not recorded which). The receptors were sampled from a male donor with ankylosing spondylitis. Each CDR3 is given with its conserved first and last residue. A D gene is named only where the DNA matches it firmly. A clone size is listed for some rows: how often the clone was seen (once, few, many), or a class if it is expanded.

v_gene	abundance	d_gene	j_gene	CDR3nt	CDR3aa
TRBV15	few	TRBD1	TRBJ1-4	TGTGCCACCAGCGTGCTGAAAACAGGGGATGAAAAACTGTTTTTT	CATSVLKTGDEKLFF
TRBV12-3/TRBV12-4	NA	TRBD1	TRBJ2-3	TGTGCCAGCAGACGGACAGGGGGCACAGATACGCAGTATTTT	CASRRTGGTDTQYF
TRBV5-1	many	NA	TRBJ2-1	TGCGCCAGCACCCCGGGCGAAACGGGAGTCAACAATGAGCAGTTCTTC	CASTPGETGVNNEQFF
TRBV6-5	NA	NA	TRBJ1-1	TGTGCCAGCAGTTACTCAAGACACCCCGGGGGAATGAACACTGAAGCTTTCTTT	CASSYSRHPGGMNTEAFF
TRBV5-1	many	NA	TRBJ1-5	TGCGCCAGCAGCTTGGAGGGACGGGGGAATCAGCCCCAGCATTTT	CASSLEGRGNQPQHF
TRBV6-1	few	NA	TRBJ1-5	TGTGCCAGCACGGGCAGGCCGGGTCAGCCCCAGCATTTT	CASTGRPGQPQHF
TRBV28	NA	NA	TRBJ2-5	TGTGCCAGCAGGGGGCCAGGTGGGACCCAGTACTTC	CASRGPGGTQYF
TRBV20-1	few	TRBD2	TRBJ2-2	TGCAGTGCTAGGTCGGAAACTAGCGGGATCGGCGGGGAGCTGTTTTTT	CSARSETSGIGGELFF
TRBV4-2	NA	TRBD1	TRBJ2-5	TGTGCCAGCAGCCAGACAGGGGAAGAGACCCAGTACTTC	CASSQTGEETQYF
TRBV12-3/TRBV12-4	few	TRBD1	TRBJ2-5	TGTGCCAGCGCCGCACTGGGACAGGGCGGAGAGACCCAGTACTTC	CASAALGQGGETQYF
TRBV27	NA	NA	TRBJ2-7	TGTGCCAGCAGTCTAGCAATAGGCACAGACTACGAGCAGTACTTC	CASSLAIGTDYEQYF
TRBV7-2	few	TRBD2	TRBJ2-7	TGTGCCAGCAGCTTAGCGCATGGGGCTAGCGGGAGTTACGAGCAGTACTTC	CASSLAHGASGSYEQYF
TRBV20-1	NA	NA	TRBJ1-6	TGCAGTGCCCGTGCGGGGGCTGGGGGGAATAATTCACCCCTCCACTTT	CSARAGAGGNNSPLHF
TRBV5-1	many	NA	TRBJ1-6	TGCGCCAGCAGCTCCAACGACAGGATTAATTCACCCCTCCACTTT	CASSSNDRINSPLHF
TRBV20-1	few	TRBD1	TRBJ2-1	TGCAGTGCTAGAGATCGACAGGGGGCGAACCATGAGCAGTTCTTC	CSARDRQGANHEQFF
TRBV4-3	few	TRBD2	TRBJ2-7	TGCGCCAGCAGCCAAGTTCGAGCGGGAGTTGCCTACGAGCAGTACTTC	CASSQVRAGVAYEQYF